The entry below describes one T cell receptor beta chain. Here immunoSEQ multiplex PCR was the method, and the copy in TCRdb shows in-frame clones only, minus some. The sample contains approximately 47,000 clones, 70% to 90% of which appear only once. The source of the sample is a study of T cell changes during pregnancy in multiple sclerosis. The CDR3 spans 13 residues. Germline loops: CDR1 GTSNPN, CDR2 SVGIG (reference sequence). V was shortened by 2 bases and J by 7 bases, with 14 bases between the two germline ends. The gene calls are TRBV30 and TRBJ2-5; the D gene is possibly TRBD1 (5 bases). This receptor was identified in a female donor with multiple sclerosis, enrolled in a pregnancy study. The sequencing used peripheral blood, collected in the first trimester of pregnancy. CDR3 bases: TGTGCCTGGAGTACGGGCCTCCAGGGGACCCAGTACTTC. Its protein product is CAWSTGLQGTQYF.